The source of this T cell receptor beta chain is a study of chemoradiotherapy in HPV16-positive cancers. Remarks on this clone: Its target is unknown.

Germline V gives CDR1 SGHTS, CDR2 YDEGEE. This CDR3 has 14 amino acids. With 2 bases removed from V and 6 bases from J, the gap between germline ends came to 14 bases. Study-level results: For HPV16-positive patients, expanding HPV-responsive T cells associated with longer recurrence-free survival.

Produced via immunoSEQ multiplex PCR; TCRdb's table is partial and in-frame only. Among 20,000 to 25,000 clones, 70% to 90% were seen once, and the ten largest hold about 2.4%. The V and J genes are TRBV5-8 and TRBJ1-2; no firm D call. Sequenced material: blood, taken from a patient who underwent chemoradiotherapy. The receptor was derived from a human donor with HPV-associated anogenital cancer. DNA of the CDR3: TGTGCCAGCAGCTTAAGGACTGCCCGGGATGGCTACACCTTC. As protein: CASSLRTARDGYTF.